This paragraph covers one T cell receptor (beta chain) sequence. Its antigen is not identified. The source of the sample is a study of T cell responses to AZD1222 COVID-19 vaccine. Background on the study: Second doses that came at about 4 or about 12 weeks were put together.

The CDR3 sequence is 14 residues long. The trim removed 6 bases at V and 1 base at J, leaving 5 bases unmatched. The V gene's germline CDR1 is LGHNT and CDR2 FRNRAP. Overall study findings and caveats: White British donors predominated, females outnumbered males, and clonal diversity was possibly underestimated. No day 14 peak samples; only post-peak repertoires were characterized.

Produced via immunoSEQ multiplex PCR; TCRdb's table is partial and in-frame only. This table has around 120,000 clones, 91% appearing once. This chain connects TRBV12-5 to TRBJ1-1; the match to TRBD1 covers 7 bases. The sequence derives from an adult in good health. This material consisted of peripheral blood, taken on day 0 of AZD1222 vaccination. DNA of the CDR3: TGTGCTAGTGGGACAGGGTCTTGGAACACTGAAGCTTTCTTT. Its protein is CASGTGSWNTEAFF.